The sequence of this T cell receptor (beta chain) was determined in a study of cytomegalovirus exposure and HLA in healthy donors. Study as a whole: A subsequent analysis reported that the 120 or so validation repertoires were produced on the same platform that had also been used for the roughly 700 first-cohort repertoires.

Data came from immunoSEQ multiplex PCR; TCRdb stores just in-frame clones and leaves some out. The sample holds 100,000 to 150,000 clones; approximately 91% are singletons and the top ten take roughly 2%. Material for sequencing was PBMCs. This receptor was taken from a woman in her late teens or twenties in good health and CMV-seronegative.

The DNA of the CDR3 is TGTGCCAGCAGCTTGACAACCTACGAGCAGTACTTC. Protein product: CASSLTTYEQYF. V gene TRBV5-8 combines with J gene TRBJ2-7, with D unclear. The CDR3 sequence is 12 residues long. V lost 1 base, J lost 2 bases, and 4 bases lay in between. Germline-derived CDR1 and CDR2 are SGHTS and YDEGEE.